The clone carrying this T cell receptor (beta chain) was counted at least ten times. Its matching antigen is unknown. This record comes from a study of CD8 T cells in ankylosing spondylitis. Study conclusions and caveats: Reportedly, disease-linked clones are significantly enriched in ankylosing spondylitis patients' matched synovial fluid. Among TCR beta sequences, a motif of eight or nine highly homologous variants appeared characteristic of ankylosing spondylitis blood. The disease-linked clones had a CD8+ phenotype and low blood frequencies. Certain motif variants had earlier been reported in reactive arthritis synovial fluid and blood.

TCRdb recomputed calls from the 5' RACE reads with MiXCR, one row per CDR3 protein. Of hundreds of thousands of distinct CDR3 sequences in the sample, about 12% were seen once. From germline, CDR1 is DFQATT and CDR2 SNEGSKA (reference sequence). The CDR3 sequence is 13 residues long. The V end lost 1 base, the J end lost 7 bases, and 14 bases lay between the germline ends. The sequence was obtained from a male donor with ankylosing spondylitis. The sequenced sample consisted of blood, either unsorted or a sorted T cell fraction (not recorded which). The V call is TRBV20-1, the J call TRBJ2-7; tentatively, D is TRBD2 (7 bases). Here the CDR3 DNA reads TGCAGTGCTAGAGGGGGGGCTAGCGGTGAGCAGTACTTC. The encoded protein is CSARGGASGEQYF.